This entry concerns a single T cell receptor beta chain. The germline gives CDR1 SGHRS, CDR2 YFSETQ. Trimming at V came to 3 bases and at J to 1 base, leaving 9 bases not matched to a gene. This CDR3 comprises 16 residues. In the original processing: Amplification of reference gene primers was used by the study to estimate nucleated cell counts. Measured with immunoSEQ multiplex PCR; TCRdb has only the in-frame clones, and not every one. Clone size and V and J calls were adopted from that table, with D and trimming inferred from the DNA. The sample includes under 200,000 clones, around 87% seen only once; the top ten take 10%. The data are from a study of blood T cell repertoires in COVID-19. Study at large: Acute-phase and convalescent COVID-19 samples originated in the United States, Italy and Spain. The cDNA or gDNA used as material had been derived from T cells, B-cell-depleted T cells, or PBMCs.

This clonotype originated in a woman aged 65 to 85 with COVID-19, enrolled during active disease. The rearrangement joins TRBV5-1 to TRBJ1-1; 7 nucleotides line up with TRBD1. The sample was peripheral blood. CDR3 region: CASSSLPGTANTEAFF. The CDR3 region has the DNA TGCGCCAGCAGCTCGCTACCCGGGACAGCGAACACTGAAGCTTTCTTT.